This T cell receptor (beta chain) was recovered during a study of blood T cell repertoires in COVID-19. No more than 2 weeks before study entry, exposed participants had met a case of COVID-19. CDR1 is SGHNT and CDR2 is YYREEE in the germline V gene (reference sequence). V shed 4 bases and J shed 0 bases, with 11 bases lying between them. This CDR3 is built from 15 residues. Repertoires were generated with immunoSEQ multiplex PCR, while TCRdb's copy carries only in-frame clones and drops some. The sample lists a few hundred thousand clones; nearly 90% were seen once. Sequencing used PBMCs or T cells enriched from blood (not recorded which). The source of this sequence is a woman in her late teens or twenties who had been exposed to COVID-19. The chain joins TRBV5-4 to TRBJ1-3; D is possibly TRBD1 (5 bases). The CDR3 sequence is CASSPGQTSGNTIYF. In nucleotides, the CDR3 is TGTGCCAGCAGCCCTGGACAAACCTCTGGAAACACCATATATTTT.